This TCR beta chain emerged from a study of cytomegalovirus exposure and HLA in healthy donors. Study results and limitations: An analysis done earlier found most TCR beta V segments productive about 87% or about 30% of the time. Later analysis identified several of the most significant clusters that appeared linked to common viral pathogens.

A word on this clone: Its antigen is still unknown.

PCR primers comprised 60 Vbeta and 13 Jbeta primers. In the original processing: Unique TCR beta chains totaled about 73 million in a later count, with approximately 10 million of them shared. Some clones are missing from TCRdb's copy, which holds only in-frame ones; the method was immunoSEQ multiplex PCR. The DNA was the basis for D and trimming; V, J and clone size are from that table. This table holds roughly 200,000 clones, about three quarters found once. Trimming removed 0 bases from V and 6 bases from J, with 10 bases in between. Germline CDR1 and CDR2: GTSNPN and SVGIG (reference sequence). CDR3 size: 13 residues.

Sequencing used PBMCs. The receptor was isolated from a woman aged 55-75 years in good health and CMV-seropositive. The rearrangement links TRBV30 to TRBJ2-3, with TRBD2 as a possible D gene (6 bases). The CDR3 DNA sequence: TGTGCCTGGAGTGTACCCAGCGGGGATACGCAGTATTTT. Residues: CAWSVPSGDTQYF.